What follows are 10 T cell receptor beta chains derived from one specimen sequenced in a study of cytomegalovirus exposure and HLA in healthy donors. This PCR relied on a set of 60 Vbeta primers and 13 Jbeta primers. This table comes from immunoSEQ multiplex PCR, and its TCRdb copy is limited to in-frame clones, with some not included. The sample holds about 140,000 clones, more than 75% seen once. The specimen sequenced was PBMCs. All receptors come from a male donor in good health and CMV-seronegative.

This clone was detected only a few times. The rearrangement joins TRBV5-5 to TRBJ1-6; D perhaps matches TRBD1 (6 bases). Trimming stripped 1 base from V and 10 bases from J, with 18 bases between. The germline V gene has CDR1 SGHKS and CDR2 YYEKEE (reference sequence). This CDR3 is 16 amino acids long. The CDR3 bases are TGTGCCAGCAGCTTGATTTCGGGGGGCGGAGACTCACCCCTCCACTTT. This encodes CASSLISGGGDSPLHF.

This clone was counted a few times. A much larger clonotype is one base distant, so this may be a read error. V usage is TRBV6-5 and J usage is TRBJ2-2; D is undetermined. This CDR3 region has 13 residues. Per germline, CDR1 MNHEY and CDR2 SVGAGI. Trimming stripped 5 bases from V and 1 base from J, with 5 bases between. CDR3 protein: CASSAGNTGELFF. The CDR3 region has the DNA TGTGCCAGCAGTGCAGGGAACACCGGGGAGCTGTTTTTT.

This sequence joins TRBV19 and TRBJ1-6, with D unclear. Germline values: CDR1 LNHDA, CDR2 SQIVND (reference sequence). This CDR3 comprises 15 residues. Trimming removed 6 bases from V and 3 bases from J, with 12 bases in between. The CDR3 DNA follows: TGTGCCAGTAGAGGCGGCCGAGGCTATAATTCACCCCTCCACTTT. Protein: CASRGGRGYNSPLHF.

The V gene is TRBV5-6, the J gene TRBJ1-3; 8 bases map to TRBD1. CDR1 and CDR2 from the germline V gene are SGHDT and YYEEEE. This CDR3 contains 16 residues. The J segment lost 0 bases and the V segment lost 6 bases, leaving 8 bases of the junction unmatched. This chain's CDR3 is CASTLTGASSGNTIYF. For the CDR3, the DNA is TGTGCCAGCACCCTGACAGGGGCAAGCTCTGGAAACACCATATATTTT.

J is TRBJ1-2 and V is TRBV5-8; D is unclear. Per the germline V gene, CDR1 is SGHTS and CDR2 is YDEGEE. The CDR3 has 18 residues. V was pared by 4 bases and J by 5 bases, with 27 bases between. The CDR3 protein is CASSRTTTYLAVSYGYTF. The CDR3 nucleotides read TGTGCCAGCAGCCGGACTACAACATATCTGGCGGTATCGTATGGCTACACCTTC.

The chain recombines TRBV7-9 with TRBJ2-7; 7 positions agree with TRBD2. This CDR3 comprises 14 residues. Germline-derived CDR1 and CDR2 are SEHNR and FQNEAQ (reference sequence). Losses at the gene ends were 4 bases for V and 2 bases for J; bases not matched to a gene: 5. In DNA form, the CDR3 reads TGTGCCAGCAGCTCAGACCGGGGGGCCTACGAGCAGTACTTC. It is translated as CASSSDRGAYEQYF.

The chain combines TRBV5-6 with TRBJ2-5; D is perhaps TRBD2 (6 bases). The DNA matches TRBJ2-7 better at its end, which makes the J call doubtful. Germline V gene sequence: CDR1 SGHDT, CDR2 YYEEEE. This CDR3 contains 12 residues. The CDR3: CASSFGGNEQYF. DNA for the CDR3: TGTGCCAGCAGCTTTGGAGGGAACGAGCAGTACTTC.

This clone was counted once. V usage is TRBV30 and J usage is TRBJ1-1, with 8 nucleotides matching TRBD1. V was clipped by 2 bases and J by 0 bases; unmatched bases: 8. Germline CDR1 GTSNPN, CDR2 SVGIG (reference sequence). The CDR3 totals 16 residues. The CDR3 nucleotides are TGTGCCTGGAGTCCGGACAGGGACTATGTGAACACTGAAGCTTTCTTT. It codes for CAWSPDRDYVNTEAFF.

The chain couples TRBV27 to TRBJ2-5; weak D call: TRBD2 (6 bases). V dropped 3 bases and J dropped 4 bases, with 15 bases sitting between them. Germline V gives CDR1 MNHEY, CDR2 SMNVEV (reference sequence). The CDR3 has 15 amino acids. CDR3 in amino acids: CASSFTGGIGETQYF. DNA for the CDR3: TGTGCCAGCAGTTTTACCGGGGGAATAGGAGAGACCCAGTACTTC.

The chain is built from TRBV28 and TRBJ1-4; D may be TRBD1 (5 bases). Germline CDR1 MDHEN, CDR2 SYDVKM. CDR3 length equals 15 residues. V dropped 5 bases and J dropped 0 bases, with 10 bases sitting between them. CDR3 DNA sequence: TGTGCCAGCAGTGTAGCGGGGGCAACTAATGAAAAACTGTTTTTT. Encoded protein: CASSVAGATNEKLFF.